This passage covers 19 T cell receptor beta chains from one sample sequenced in a study of cytomegalovirus exposure and HLA in healthy donors. The study ran its PCR with 60 Vbeta and 13 Jbeta primers. Clones were read by immunoSEQ multiplex PCR, and TCRdb kept only the in-frame ones, dropping some. The sample lists around 250,000 clones; around 80% were seen once. Sequencing used PBMCs. These receptor sequences come from a woman in her sixties or seventies in good health and CMV-seropositive.

The chain combines TRBV5-5 with TRBJ2-5, with D perhaps TRBD2 (5 bases). This CDR3 region has 12 residues. Germline assignment: CDR1 SGHKS and CDR2 YYEKEE (reference sequence). The V end lost 4 bases, the J end lost 5 bases, and 9 bases lay between the germline ends. The CDR3 loop is CASSRGRETQYF. The CDR3 bases are TGTGCCAGCAGCCGGGGAAGGGAGACCCAGTACTTC.

The chain combines TRBV29-1 with TRBJ2-1; 11 bases align to TRBD2. Germline lookup yields CDR1 SQVTM and CDR2 ANQGSEA. V shed 6 bases, J shed 6 bases, and the junction held 16 bases outside the gene matches. The CDR3 spans 17 residues. CDR3 coding DNA: TGCAGCGTAGACGGGACTAGCGGCTTGGGCCGGGGCAATGAGCAGTTCTTC. Amino acid sequence: CSVDGTSGLGRGNEQFF.

A few counts support this clone. CDR3 region: CASSLSPYGYTF. The CDR3 DNA reads as TGTGCCAGCAGCTTGAGCCCCTATGGCTACACCTTC. The genes are TRBV7-9 and TRBJ1-2; D is undetermined. V was shortened by 3 bases and J by 4 bases, with 6 bases between the two germline ends. The CDR3 totals 12 residues. Germline CDR1 and CDR2: SEHNR and FQNEAQ (reference sequence).

The rearrangement links TRBV27 to TRBJ2-1; a weak D match, TRBD2 (6 bases). CDR1 and CDR2 (germline): MNHEY, SMNVEV (reference sequence). V was clipped by 2 bases and J by 4 bases, with 12 bases between them. The CDR3 has 15 residues. The CDR3 sequence: CASSLTSMGYNEQFF. The CDR3 DNA reads TGTGCCAGCAGTTTAACTAGCATGGGGTACAATGAGCAGTTCTTC.

The chain's CDR3 is CASSPPLEMTSRGELFF. The CDR3 region has the DNA TGTGCCAGCTCACCACCGCTCGAGATGACTAGCAGAGGGGAGCTGTTTTTT. The rearrangement uses TRBV18 and TRBJ2-2, with 7 bases aligning to TRBD2. The CDR3 is 17 residues long. Germline trimming cut 0 bases from V and 8 bases from J; bases unmatched to any gene: 12. The germline V gene encodes CDR1 KGHSH and CDR2 LQKENI.

J is TRBJ2-3 and V is TRBV5-1, with a possible D match to TRBD2 (6 bases). CDR3 length: 13 residues. The V and J ends lost 6 bases and 4 bases respectively, with 12 bases between them. CDR1 and CDR2 (germline): SGHRS, YFSETQ. CDR3 nucleotide sequence: TGCGCCAGCACCTCGGGAGTCTCAGATACGCAGTATTTT. Translation gives CASTSGVSDTQYF.

The chain couples TRBV10-1 to TRBJ2-1; TRBD1 matches 8 bases. CDR1 and CDR2 from the germline V gene are WNHNN and SYGVQD (reference sequence). There are 16 residues in the CDR3. Trimming removed 4 bases from V and 5 bases from J; junction bases left unmatched: 10. The DNA for the CDR3 is TGCGCCAGCAGTGGGGGGATTGACAGGGGCGACAATGAGCAGTTCTTC. This sequence encodes CASSGGIDRGDNEQFF.

The chain is built from TRBV10-3 and TRBJ2-1; D possibly corresponds to TRBD2 (5 bases). Trimming cost V 2 bases and J 6 bases, with 14 bases left between them. The germline gives CDR1 ENHRY, CDR2 SYGVKD. The CDR3 length is 15 residues. The CDR3 loop is CAISEILTRSNEQFF. The DNA of the CDR3 is TGTGCCATCAGTGAGATTCTCACTAGATCCAATGAGCAGTTCTTC.

The rearrangement joins TRBV5-4 to TRBJ1-1; D is ambiguous. The CDR3 totals 14 residues. CDR1 SGHNT and CDR2 YYREEE come from the germline V gene (reference sequence). The ends were cut back, 1 base at V and 5 bases at J, with 12 bases in the middle. CDR3 protein: CASSLTVGRTEAFF. The CDR3 coding sequence is TGTGCCAGCAGCTTGACAGTGGGTAGAACTGAAGCTTTCTTT.

The rearrangement uses TRBV19 and TRBJ2-3, with 16 bases fitting TRBD2. Looked up from germline, CDR1 is LNHDA and CDR2 is SQIVND (reference sequence). The CDR3 loop spans 14 amino acids. The ends lost 6 bases at V and 8 bases at J; junction bases unmatched: 2. The CDR3 sequence: CASRGLAGGGTQYF. The CDR3 nucleotides are TGTGCCAGTAGGGGACTAGCGGGAGGGGGTACGCAGTATTTT.

V usage is TRBV7-9 and J usage is TRBJ2-1, with D possibly being TRBD1 (6 bases). CDR1 is SEHNR and CDR2 is FQNEAQ in the germline V gene (reference sequence). CDR3 size: 19 residues. The germline V and J ends were trimmed by 5 bases and 1 base, with 24 bases remaining between them. CDR3 residues: CASSPRNVRGDVSYNEQFF. CDR3 nucleotide sequence: TGTGCCAGCAGCCCCCGCAATGTCAGGGGTGATGTATCCTACAATGAGCAGTTCTTC. Full variable domain (remainder filled in from reference TRBV7-9 and TRBJ2-1): DTGVSQNPRHKITKRGQNVTFRCDPISEHNRLYWYRQTLGQGPEFLTYFQNEAQLEKSRLLSDRFSAERPKGSFSTLEIQRTEQGDSAMYLCASSPRNVRGDVSYNEQFFGPGTRLTVL.

The rearrangement uses TRBV10-2 and TRBJ2-7; 13 bases line up with TRBD2. The CDR3 consists of 18 residues. Unmatched junction bases numbered 12, after V lost 2 bases and J lost 5 bases. Germline CDR1 is WSHSY and CDR2 is SAAADI. CDR3 loop: CASSEGHPGLAGWHEQYF. The CDR3 DNA sequence: TGCGCCAGCAGTGAGGGGCACCCGGGACTAGCGGGATGGCACGAGCAGTACTTC.

The rearrangement uses TRBV7-9 and TRBJ2-5; 9 bases map to TRBD2. CDR3 length: 14 residues. Germline CDR1 and CDR2: SEHNR and FQNEAQ (reference sequence). With 6 bases clipped from V and 4 bases from J, the junction kept 6 bases outside the gene matches. The CDR3 is CASSVAGGRETQYF. In nucleotides, the CDR3 is TGTGCCAGCAGTGTGGCGGGAGGGAGAGAGACCCAGTACTTC.

V gene TRBV7-3 combines with J gene TRBJ2-2; 8 bases fit TRBD1. Germline CDR1 SGHTA, CDR2 FQGTGA. The J segment lost 5 bases and the V segment lost 1 base, leaving 3 bases of the junction unmatched. There are 15 residues in the CDR3. CDR3 amino acids: CASSLKGQGTGELFF. The DNA for the CDR3 is TGTGCCAGCAGCTTAAAAGGACAGGGAACCGGGGAGCTGTTTTTT.

In its sample, this clone was seen a few times. The chain joins TRBV5-1 to TRBJ2-5; TRBD1 agrees at 11 bases. The CDR3 contains 16 residues. V lost 3 bases to trimming and J lost 4 bases; unmatched junction nucleotides: 8. CDR1 is SGHRS and CDR2 is YFSETQ in the germline V gene. CDR3 region: CASSSPPGQGGETQYF. DNA for the CDR3: TGCGCCAGCAGCTCACCACCGGGACAGGGGGGAGAGACCCAGTACTTC.

Here the CDR3 DNA reads TGTGCCAGCAGCCAATCGGGGCAGGTCGGGGAGCTGTTTTTT. Translation: CASSQSGQVGELFF. V usage is TRBV16 and J usage is TRBJ2-2; tentative D call: TRBD1 (5 bases). Germline loops: CDR1 KGHSY, CDR2 FQNENV. CDR3 length: 14 amino acids. Trimming shortened V by 0 bases and J by 7 bases, and 9 bases separated the two germline ends.

The chain is built from TRBV7-9 and TRBJ2-3, with 8 nucleotides matching TRBD2. The trim removed 6 bases at V and 2 bases at J, leaving 10 bases unmatched. Germline CDR1 and CDR2: SEHNR and FQNEAQ (reference sequence). The CDR3 runs to 16 residues. Written as DNA, the CDR3 is TGTGCCAGCAGACCCTCTGCGGGAGGACTCACAGATACGCAGTATTTT. Translation gives CASRPSAGGLTDTQYF.

The V call is TRBV2, the J call TRBJ1-3; D remains unclear. Trimming shortened V by 5 bases and J by 0 bases, and 11 bases separated the two germline ends. Looked up from germline, CDR1 is SNHLY and CDR2 is FYNNEI. This CDR3 has 15 residues. The CDR3 DNA is TGTGCCAGCAGTTATCAAGCCGTCTCTGGAAACACCATATATTTT. Its translation: CASSYQAVSGNTIYF.

V is TRBV18 and J is TRBJ1-2; weak D call: TRBD1 (6 bases). The CDR3 is 14 residues long. V lost 1 base, J lost 3 bases, and 9 bases lay in between. CDR1 and CDR2 (germline): KGHSH, LQKENI. CDR3 sequence reads: CASSPRDTDYGYTF. The CDR3 DNA follows: TGTGCCAGCTCACCACGGGACACTGACTATGGCTACACCTTC.